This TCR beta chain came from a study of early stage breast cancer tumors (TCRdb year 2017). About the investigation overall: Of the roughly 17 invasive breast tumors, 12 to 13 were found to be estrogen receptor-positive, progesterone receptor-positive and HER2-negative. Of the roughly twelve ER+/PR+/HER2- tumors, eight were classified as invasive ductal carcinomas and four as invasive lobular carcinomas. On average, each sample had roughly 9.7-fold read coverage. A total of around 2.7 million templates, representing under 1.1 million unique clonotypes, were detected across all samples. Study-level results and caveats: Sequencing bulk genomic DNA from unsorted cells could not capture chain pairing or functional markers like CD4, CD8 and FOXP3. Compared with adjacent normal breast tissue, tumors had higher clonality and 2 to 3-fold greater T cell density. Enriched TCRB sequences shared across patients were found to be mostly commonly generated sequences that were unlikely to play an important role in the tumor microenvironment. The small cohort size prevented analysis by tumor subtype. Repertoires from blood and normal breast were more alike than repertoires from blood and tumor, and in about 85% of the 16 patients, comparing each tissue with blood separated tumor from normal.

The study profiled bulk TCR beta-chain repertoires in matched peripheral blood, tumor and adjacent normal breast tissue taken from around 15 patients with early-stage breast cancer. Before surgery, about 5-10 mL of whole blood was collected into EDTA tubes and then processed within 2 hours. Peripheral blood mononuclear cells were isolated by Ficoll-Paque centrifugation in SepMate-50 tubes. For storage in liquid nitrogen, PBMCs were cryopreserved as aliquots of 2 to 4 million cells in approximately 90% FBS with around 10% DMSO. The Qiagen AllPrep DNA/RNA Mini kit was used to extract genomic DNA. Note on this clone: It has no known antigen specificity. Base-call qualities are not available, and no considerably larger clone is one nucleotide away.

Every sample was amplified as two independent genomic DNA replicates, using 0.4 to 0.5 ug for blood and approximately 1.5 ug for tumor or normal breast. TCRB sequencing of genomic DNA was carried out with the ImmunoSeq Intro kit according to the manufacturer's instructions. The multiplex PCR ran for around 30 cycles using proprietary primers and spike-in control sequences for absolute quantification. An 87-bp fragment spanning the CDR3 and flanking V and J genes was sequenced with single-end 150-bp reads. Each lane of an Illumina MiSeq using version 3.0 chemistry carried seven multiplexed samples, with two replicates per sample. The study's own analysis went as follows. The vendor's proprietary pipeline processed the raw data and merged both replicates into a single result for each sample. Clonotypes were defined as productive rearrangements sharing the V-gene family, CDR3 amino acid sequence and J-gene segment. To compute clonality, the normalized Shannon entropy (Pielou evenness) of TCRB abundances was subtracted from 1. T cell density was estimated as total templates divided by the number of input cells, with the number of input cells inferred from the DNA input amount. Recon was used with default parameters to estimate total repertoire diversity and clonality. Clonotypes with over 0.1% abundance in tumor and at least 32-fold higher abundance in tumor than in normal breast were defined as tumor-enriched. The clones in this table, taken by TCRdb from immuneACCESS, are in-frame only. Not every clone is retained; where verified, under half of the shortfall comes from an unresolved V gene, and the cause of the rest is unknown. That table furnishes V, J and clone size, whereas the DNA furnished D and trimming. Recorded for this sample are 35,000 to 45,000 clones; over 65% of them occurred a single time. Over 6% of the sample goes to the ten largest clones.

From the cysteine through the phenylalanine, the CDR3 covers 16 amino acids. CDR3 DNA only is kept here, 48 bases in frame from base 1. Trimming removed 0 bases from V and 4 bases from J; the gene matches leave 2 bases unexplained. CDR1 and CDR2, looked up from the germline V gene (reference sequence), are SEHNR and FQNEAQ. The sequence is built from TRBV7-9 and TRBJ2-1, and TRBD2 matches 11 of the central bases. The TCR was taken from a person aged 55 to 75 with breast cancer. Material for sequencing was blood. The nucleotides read TGTGCCAGCAGCTTAGCGGGGACTAGCGGTTACAATGAGCAGTTCTTC. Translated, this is CASSLAGTSGYNEQFF.